The rows below give T cell receptor beta chains drawn from one sample of a study of identical twins. TCRdb processed the 5' RACE reads anew with MiXCR; each CDR3 protein has one entry. Counted here are around 650,000 distinct CDR3 sequences, roughly 7.2% occurring once; the ten biggest clones make up roughly 1.6%. This sample also appeared in a second study, on yellow fever vaccine responses in identical twins.

Sequencing was performed on PBMCs. The receptors stem from a woman between 18 and 30 years old in good health. Both conserved end residues are trimmed from each CDR3. A D gene is named only where the DNA matches it firmly.

TRBV24-1 NA 11 ATRSASGTEAF
TRBV7-7 NA 13 ASSAGLGTYNEQF
TRBV29-1 TRBD2 13 SVEDPSTSGRREF
TRBV28 TRBD2 16 ASRGTGTSGKLSYEQY
TRBV11-2 NA 14 ASSSRGSGSADTQY
TRBV5-1 TRBD1 16 ASSLGRDREAGNTEAF
TRBV15 NA 12 ATSTGGDSYEQY
TRBV20-1 NA 12 SGRWGDDNQPQH
TRBV5-1 TRBD2 13 ASSPGLARTGELF
TRBV7-9 NA 12 ASSVASGGNEQF
TRBV5-1 TRBD1 12 ASSLSGTVETQY
TRBV6-1 NA 12 ASSEGGVIETQY
TRBV11-2 NA 16 ASSSGTSLELYNSPLH
TRBV11-2 NA 16 ASSLDLAAYSGANVLT
TRBV4-1 NA 13 ASSQDADAYSPLH
TRBV14 TRBD2 13 ASSQDPGLAAEQY
TRBV5-1 NA 12 ASSLTALNTEAF
TRBV5-1 NA 12 ASSLGPENNEQF
TRBV24-1 TRBD1 10 ATSDDRAEQY
TRBV29-1 NA 10 SVELFTDTQY
TRBV6-1 TRBD2 16 ASSEGDIAGAHLETQY
TRBV5-1 TRBD2 13 ASSWLAGRSGELF
TRBV10-3 NA 11 AISESVLNIQY
TRBV11-1 TRBD1 13 ASSSRQGTGYEQY
TRBV7-9 NA 14 ASSLSRTTGTGELF